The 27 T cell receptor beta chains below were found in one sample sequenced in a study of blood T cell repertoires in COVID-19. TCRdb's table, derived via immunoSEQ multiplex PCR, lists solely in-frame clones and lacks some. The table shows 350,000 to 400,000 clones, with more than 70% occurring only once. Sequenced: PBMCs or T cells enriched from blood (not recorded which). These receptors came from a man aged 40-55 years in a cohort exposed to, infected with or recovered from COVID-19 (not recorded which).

The chain's CDR3 is CASSQDPHAYEQYF. CDR3 sequence (DNA): TGTGCCAGCAGCCAAGATCCACATGCCTACGAGCAGTACTTC. The V and J genes are TRBV3-1 (or the pseudogene TRBV3-2) and TRBJ2-7; unclear D gene. V dropped 0 bases and J dropped 2 bases, with 8 bases sitting between them. This CDR3 is built from 14 residues. The V gene's germline CDR1 is LGHDT and CDR2 YNNKEL (reference sequence).

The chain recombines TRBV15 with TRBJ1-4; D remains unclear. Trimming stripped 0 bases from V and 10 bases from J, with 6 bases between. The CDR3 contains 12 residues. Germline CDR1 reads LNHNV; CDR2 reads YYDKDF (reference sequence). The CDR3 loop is CATSRDNGKLFF. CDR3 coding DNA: TGTGCCACCAGCAGAGATAACGGAAAACTGTTTTTT.

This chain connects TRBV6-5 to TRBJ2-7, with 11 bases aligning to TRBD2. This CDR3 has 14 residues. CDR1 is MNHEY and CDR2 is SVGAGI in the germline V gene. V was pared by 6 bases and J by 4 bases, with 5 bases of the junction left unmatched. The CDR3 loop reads CASSDSGRGYEQYF. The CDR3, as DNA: TGTGCCAGCAGCGATAGCGGGAGGGGGTACGAGCAGTACTTC.

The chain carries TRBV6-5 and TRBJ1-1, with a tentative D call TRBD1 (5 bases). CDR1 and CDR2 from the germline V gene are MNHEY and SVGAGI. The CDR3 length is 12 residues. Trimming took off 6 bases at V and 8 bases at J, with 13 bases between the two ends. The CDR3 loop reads CASSGTFTEAFF. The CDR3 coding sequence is TGTGCCAGCAGCGGGACTTTCACAGAAGCTTTCTTT.

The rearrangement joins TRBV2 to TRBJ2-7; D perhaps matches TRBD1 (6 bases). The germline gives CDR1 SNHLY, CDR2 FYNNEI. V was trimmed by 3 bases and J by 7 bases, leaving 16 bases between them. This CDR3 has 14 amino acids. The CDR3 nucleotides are TGTGCCAGCAGTGACGGGAACAGGGCAGGGGAGCAGTACTTC. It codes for CASSDGNRAGEQYF.

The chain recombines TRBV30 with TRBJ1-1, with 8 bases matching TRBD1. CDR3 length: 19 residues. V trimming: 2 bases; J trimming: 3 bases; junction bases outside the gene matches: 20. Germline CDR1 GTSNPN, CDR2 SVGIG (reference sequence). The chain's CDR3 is CAWSRGYGGSDRGDTEAFF. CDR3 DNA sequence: TGTGCCTGGAGTAGGGGCTACGGCGGGAGCGACAGGGGAGACACTGAAGCTTTCTTT.

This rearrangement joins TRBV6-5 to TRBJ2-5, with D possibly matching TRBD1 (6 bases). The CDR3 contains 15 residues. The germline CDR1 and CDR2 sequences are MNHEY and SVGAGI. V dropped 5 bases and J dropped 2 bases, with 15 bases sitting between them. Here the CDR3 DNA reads TGTGCCAGCAGTACTACAGGGCTGCAACAAGAGACCCAGTACTTC. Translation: CASSTTGLQQETQYF.

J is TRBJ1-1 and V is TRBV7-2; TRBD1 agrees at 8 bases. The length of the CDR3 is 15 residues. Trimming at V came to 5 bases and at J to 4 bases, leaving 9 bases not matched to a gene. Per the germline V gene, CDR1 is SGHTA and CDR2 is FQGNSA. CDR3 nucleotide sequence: TGTGCCAGCAGCCTACGGACAGGGCGGATCACTGAAGCTTTCTTT. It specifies CASSLRTGRITEAFF.

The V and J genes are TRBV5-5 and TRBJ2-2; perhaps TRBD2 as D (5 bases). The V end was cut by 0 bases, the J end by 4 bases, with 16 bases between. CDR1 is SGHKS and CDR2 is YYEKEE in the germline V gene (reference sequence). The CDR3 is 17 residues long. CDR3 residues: CASSLDVRGTLTGELFF. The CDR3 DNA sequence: TGTGCCAGCAGCTTGGATGTTCGGGGAACACTCACCGGGGAGCTGTTTTTT.

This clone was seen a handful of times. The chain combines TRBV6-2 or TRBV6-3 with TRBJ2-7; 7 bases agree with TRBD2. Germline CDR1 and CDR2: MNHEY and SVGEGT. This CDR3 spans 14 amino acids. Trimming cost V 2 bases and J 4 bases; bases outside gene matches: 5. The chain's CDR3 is CASSYVGGGYEQYF. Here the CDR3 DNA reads TGTGCCAGCAGTTACGTTGGGGGAGGGTACGAGCAGTACTTC.

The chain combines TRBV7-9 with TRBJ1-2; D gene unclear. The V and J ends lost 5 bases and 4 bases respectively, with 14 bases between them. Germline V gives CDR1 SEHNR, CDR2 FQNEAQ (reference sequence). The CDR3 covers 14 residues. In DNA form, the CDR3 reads TGTGCCAGCAGCCTGGGAGTTTCCATCTATGGCTACACCTTC. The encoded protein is CASSLGVSIYGYTF.

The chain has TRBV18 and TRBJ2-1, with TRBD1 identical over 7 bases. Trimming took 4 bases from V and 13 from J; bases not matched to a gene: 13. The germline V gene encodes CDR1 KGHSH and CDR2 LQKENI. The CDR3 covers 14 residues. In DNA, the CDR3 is TGTGCCAGCTCACTCGACCGGGGACAGCAACTCCAGTTCTTC. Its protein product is CASSLDRGQQLQFF.

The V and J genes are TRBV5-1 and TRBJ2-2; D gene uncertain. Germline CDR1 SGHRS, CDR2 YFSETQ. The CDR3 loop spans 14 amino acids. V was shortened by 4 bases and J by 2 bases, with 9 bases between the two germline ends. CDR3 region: CASSPYSNTGELFF. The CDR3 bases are TGCGCCAGCAGCCCTTACTCCAACACCGGGGAGCTGTTTTTT. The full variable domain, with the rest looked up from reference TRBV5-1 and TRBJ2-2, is KAGVTQTPRYLIKTRGQQVTLSCSPISGHRSVSWYQQTPGQGLQFLFEYFSETQRNKGNFPGRFSGRQFSNSRSEMNVSTLELGDSALYLCASSPYSNTGELFFGEGSRLTVL.

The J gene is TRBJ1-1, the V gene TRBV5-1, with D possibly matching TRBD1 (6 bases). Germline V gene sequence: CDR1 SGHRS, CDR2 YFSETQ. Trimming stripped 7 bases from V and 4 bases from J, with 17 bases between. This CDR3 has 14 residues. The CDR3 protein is CASGQTQGPTEAFF. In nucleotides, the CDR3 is TGCGCCAGCGGACAAACACAGGGACCCACTGAAGCTTTCTTT.

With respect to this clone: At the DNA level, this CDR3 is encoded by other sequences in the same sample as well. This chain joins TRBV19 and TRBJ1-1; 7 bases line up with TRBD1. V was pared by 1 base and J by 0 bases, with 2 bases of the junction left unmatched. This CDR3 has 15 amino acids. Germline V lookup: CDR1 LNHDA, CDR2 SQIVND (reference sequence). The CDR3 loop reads CASSIAGGLNTEAFF. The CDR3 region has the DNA TGTGCCAGTAGTATAGCAGGGGGTTTGAACACTGAAGCTTTCTTT.

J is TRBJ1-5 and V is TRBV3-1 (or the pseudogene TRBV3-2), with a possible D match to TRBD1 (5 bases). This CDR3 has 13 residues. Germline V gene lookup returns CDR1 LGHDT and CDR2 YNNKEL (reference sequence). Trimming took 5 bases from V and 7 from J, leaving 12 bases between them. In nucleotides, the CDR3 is TGTGCCAGCAGCTTGCAGGGCGCGCAGCCCCAGCATTTT. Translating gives CASSLQGAQPQHF.

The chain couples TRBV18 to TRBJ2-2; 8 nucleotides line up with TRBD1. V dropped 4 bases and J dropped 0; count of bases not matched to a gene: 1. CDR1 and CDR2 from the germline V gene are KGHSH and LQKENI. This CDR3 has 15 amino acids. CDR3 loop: CASSQGQANTGELFF. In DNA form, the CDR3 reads TGTGCCAGCTCACAGGGACAGGCGAACACCGGGGAGCTGTTTTTT.

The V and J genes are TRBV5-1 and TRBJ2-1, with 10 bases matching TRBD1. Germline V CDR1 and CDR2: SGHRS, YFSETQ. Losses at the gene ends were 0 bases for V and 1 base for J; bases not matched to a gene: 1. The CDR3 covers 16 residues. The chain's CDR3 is CASSLGQGASYNEQFF. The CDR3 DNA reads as TGCGCCAGCAGCTTGGGACAGGGGGCTTCCTACAATGAGCAGTTCTTC.

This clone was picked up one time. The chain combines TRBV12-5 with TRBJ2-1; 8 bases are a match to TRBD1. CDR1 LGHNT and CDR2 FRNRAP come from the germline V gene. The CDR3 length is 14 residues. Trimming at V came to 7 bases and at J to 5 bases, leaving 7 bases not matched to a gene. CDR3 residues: CASARDRQNNEQFF. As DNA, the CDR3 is TGTGCTAGTGCTCGGGACAGGCAAAACAATGAGCAGTTCTTC.

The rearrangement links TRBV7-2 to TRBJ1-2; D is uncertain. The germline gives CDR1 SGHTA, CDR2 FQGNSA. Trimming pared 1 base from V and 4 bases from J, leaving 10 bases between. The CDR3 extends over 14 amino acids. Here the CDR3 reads CASSLDEYGYGYTF. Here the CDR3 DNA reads TGTGCCAGCAGCTTAGACGAGTATGGCTATGGCTACACCTTC.

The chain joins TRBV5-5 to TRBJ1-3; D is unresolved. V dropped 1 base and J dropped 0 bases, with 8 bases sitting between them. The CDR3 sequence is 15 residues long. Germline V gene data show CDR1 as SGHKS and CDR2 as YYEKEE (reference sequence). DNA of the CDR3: TGTGCCAGCAGCTTGTATAGGAGCTCTGGAAACACCATATATTTT. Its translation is CASSLYRSSGNTIYF.

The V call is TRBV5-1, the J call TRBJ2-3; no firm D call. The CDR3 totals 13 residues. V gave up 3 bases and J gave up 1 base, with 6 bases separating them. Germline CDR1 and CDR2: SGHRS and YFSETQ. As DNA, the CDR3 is TGCGCCAGCAGCTCCCCAGGCACAGATACGCAGTATTTT. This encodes CASSSPGTDTQYF.

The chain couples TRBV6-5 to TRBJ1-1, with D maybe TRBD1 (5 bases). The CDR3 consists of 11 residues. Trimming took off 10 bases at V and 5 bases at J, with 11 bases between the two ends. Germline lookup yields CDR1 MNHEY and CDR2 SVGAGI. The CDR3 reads CATRGGTEAFF. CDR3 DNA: TGTGCCACCCGGGGGGGGACTGAAGCTTTCTTT.

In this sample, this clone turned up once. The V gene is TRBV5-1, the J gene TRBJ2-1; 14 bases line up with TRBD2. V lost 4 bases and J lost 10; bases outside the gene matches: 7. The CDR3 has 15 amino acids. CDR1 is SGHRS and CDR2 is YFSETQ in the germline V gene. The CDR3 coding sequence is TGCGCCAGCAGCACCGGGACTAGCGGGAGAGAAGAGCAGTTCTTC. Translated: CASSTGTSGREEQFF.

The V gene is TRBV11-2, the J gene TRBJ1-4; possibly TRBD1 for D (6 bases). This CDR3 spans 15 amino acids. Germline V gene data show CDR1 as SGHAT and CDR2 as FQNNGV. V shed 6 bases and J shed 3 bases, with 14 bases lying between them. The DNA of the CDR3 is TGTGCCAGCAGAAATACAGGGTATGCTAATGAAAAACTGTTTTTT. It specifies CASRNTGYANEKLFF.

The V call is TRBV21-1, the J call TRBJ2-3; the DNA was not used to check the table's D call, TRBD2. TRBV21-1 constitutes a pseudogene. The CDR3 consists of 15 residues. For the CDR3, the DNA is TGTGCCAACAGAGCTGACCCAGTGGAGACAGATACGCAGTATTTT. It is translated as CANRADPVETDTQYF.

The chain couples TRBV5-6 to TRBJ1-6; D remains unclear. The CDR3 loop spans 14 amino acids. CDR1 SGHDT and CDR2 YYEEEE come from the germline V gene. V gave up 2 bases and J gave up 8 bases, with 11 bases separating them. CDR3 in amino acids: CASSLTTRDSPLHF. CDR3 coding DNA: TGTGCCAGCAGCTTAACAACACGGGATTCACCCCTCCACTTT.